These T cell receptor beta chains were read from a single sample in a study of cytomegalovirus exposure and HLA in healthy donors. The table came from immunoSEQ multiplex PCR; TCRdb's copy has only in-frame clones and leaves some out. The table shows around 130,000 clones, with 80% occurring only once. What was sequenced was PBMCs. These TCRs come from a man aged 25-45 years in good health and CMV-seronegative. The CDR3 runs from the conserved cysteine through the conserved F or W. D genes are given only for firm matches. Some rows mark clone size as missing; the rest say once, few, many or name a class of expanded clone.

D gene | J gene | V gene | clone size | CDR3 protein | CDR3 DNA
TRBD1 | TRBJ1-3 | TRBV28 | once | CASSLRDRGNTIYF | TGTGCCAGCAGTCTCCGGGACAGGGGAAACACCATATATTTT
TRBD1 | TRBJ1-2 | TRBV4-1 | - | CASSRGQGNGYGYTF | TGCGCCAGCAGCCGCGGACAGGGTAACGGCTATGGCTACACCTTC
TRBD2 | TRBJ2-7 | TRBV6-5 | - | CASSRGDYYEQYF | TGTGCCAGCAGCCGGGGGGATTACTACGAGCAGTACTTC
- | TRBJ1-1 | TRBV5-1 | - | CASSSGDVNTEAFF | TGCGCCAGCAGCTCGGGAGATGTAAACACTGAAGCTTTCTTT
- | TRBJ2-2 | TRBV6-6 | - | CASSHNTGELFF | TGTGCCAGCAGCCATAACACCGGGGAGCTGTTTTTT
TRBD1 | TRBJ1-5 | TRBV7-2 | - | CASSSLGLRTGYNQPQHF | TGTGCCAGCAGCTCCCTTGGGTTGCGGACAGGATACAATCAGCCCCAGCATTTT
- | TRBJ1-2 | TRBV7-2 | few | CASSLAGRNYGYTF | TGTGCCAGCAGCTTAGCGGGGAGAAACTATGGCTACACCTTC
- | TRBJ1-1 | TRBV28 | - | CASSHRPTRGTEAFF | TGTGCCAGCAGTCACAGACCGACTAGGGGCACTGAAGCTTTCTTT
TRBD1 | TRBJ1-1 | TRBV2 | - | CASRRGQVETEAFF | TGTGCCAGCAGGAGGGGACAGGTCGAAACTGAAGCTTTCTTT
TRBD2 | TRBJ2-3 | TRBV6-1 | - | CASGGGSGGADTQYF | TGTGCATCCGGCGGCGGGAGTGGAGGAGCAGATACGCAGTATTTT
- | TRBJ1-2 | TRBV28 | - | CASSLPRTQKGDYGYTF | TGTGCCAGCAGTTTACCACGGACACAGAAAGGGGACTATGGCTACACCTTC
- | TRBJ2-3 | TRBV7-9 | - | CASSLRTGLAIISADTQYF | TGTGCCAGCAGCTTGAGGACAGGACTAGCCATTATCTCAGCAGATACGCAGTATTTT
TRBD1 | TRBJ1-5 | TRBV28 | - | CASKVTHIRTGIIQPQHF | TGTGCCAGCAAGGTTACTCACATCCGGACAGGGATTATTCAGCCCCAGCATTTT
TRBD2 | TRBJ2-1 | TRBV28 | few | CASSLPLAGANEQFF | TGTGCCAGCAGTTTACCCCTAGCGGGAGCCAATGAGCAGTTCTTC
- | TRBJ2-5 | TRBV20-1 | - | CSAKGVETQYF | TGCAGTGCTAAAGGGGTCGAGACCCAGTACTTC
TRBD2 | TRBJ2-7 | TRBV27 | few | CASSLRGTGGLYEQYF | TGTGCCAGCAGTTTAAGGGGCACGGGAGGGCTCTACGAGCAGTACTTC
- | TRBJ1-3 | TRBV7-3 | - | CASSLTPGFSGNTIYF | TGTGCCAGCAGCTTAACGCCCGGGTTCTCTGGAAACACCATATATTTT
- | TRBJ2-5 | TRBV29-1 | - | CSAEQGSETQYF | TGCAGCGCGGAGCAGGGAAGTGAGACCCAGTACTTC
- | TRBJ1-4 | TRBV27 | - | CASSLIRGANEKLFF | TGTGCCAGCAGTTTAATCAGGGGAGCTAATGAAAAACTGTTTTTT
TRBD2 | TRBJ2-7 | TRBV4-3 | - | CASSQGLAGGPYEQYF | TGCGCCAGCAGCCAAGGGCTAGCGGGGGGCCCCTACGAGCAGTACTTC
- | TRBJ2-2 | TRBV6-5 | - | CANSYGAPRVTGELFF | TGTGCCAACAGTTACGGGGCACCTCGGGTCACCGGGGAGCTGTTTTTT
- | TRBJ1-5 | TRBV28 | - | CASRTGTESNQPQHF | TGTGCCAGCAGAACAGGGACGGAAAGCAATCAGCCCCAGCATTTT